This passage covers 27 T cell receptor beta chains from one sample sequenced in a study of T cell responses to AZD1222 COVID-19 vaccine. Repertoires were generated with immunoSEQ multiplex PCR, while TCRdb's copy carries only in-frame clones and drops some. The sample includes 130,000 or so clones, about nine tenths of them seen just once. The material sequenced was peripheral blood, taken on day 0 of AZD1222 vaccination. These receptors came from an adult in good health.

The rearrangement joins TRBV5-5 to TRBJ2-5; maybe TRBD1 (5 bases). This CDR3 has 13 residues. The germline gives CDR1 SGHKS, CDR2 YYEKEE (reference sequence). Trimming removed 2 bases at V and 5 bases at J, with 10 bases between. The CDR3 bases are TGTGCCAGCAGCTTTCCAGGGAAGGAGACCCAGTACTTC. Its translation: CASSFPGKETQYF.

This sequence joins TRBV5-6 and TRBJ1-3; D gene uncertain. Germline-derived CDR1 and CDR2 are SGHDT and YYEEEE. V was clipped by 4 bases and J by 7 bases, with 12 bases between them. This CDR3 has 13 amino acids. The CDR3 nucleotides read TGTGCCAGCAGCCACGCTGCCCAGAACACCATATATTTT. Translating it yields CASSHAAQNTIYF.

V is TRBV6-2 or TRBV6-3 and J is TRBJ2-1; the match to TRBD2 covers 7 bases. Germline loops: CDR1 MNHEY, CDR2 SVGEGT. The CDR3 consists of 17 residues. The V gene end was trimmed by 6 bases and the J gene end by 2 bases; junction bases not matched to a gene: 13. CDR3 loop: CASSSLRESKPYNEQFF. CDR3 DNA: TGTGCCAGCAGCTCCTTGCGGGAGTCAAAACCCTACAATGAGCAGTTCTTC.

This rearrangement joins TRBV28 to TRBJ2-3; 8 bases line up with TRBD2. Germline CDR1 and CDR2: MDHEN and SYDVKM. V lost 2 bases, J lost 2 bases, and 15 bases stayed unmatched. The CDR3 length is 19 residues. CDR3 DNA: TGTGCCAGCAGTTTACTCGGGGGGGGGCGCCGAGACACCACAGATACGCAGTATTTT. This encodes CASSLLGGGRRDTTDTQYF.

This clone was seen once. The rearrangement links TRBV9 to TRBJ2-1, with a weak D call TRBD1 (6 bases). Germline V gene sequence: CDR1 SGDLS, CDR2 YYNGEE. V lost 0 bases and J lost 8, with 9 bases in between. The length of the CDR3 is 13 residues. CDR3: CASSVARGDEQFF. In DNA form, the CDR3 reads TGTGCCAGCAGCGTAGCCAGGGGTGATGAGCAGTTCTTC.

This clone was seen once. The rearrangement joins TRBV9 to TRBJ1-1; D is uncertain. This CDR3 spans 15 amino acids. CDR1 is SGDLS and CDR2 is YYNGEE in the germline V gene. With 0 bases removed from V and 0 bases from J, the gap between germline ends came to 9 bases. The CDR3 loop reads CASSVDEALNTEAFF. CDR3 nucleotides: TGTGCCAGCAGCGTAGACGAAGCTTTGAACACTGAAGCTTTCTTT.

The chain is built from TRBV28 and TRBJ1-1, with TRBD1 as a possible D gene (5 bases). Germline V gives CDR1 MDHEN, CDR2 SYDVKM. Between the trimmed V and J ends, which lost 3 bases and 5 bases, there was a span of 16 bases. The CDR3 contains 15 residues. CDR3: CASSLSTRGRTEAFF. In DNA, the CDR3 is TGTGCCAGCAGTTTGTCGACGAGGGGTAGGACTGAAGCTTTCTTT.

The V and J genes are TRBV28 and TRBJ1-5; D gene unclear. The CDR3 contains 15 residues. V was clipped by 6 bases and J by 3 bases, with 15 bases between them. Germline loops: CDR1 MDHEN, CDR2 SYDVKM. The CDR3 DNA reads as TGTGCCAGCAGCCCCGCGAGGGAAACCAATCAGCCCCAGCATTTT. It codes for CASSPARETNQPQHF.

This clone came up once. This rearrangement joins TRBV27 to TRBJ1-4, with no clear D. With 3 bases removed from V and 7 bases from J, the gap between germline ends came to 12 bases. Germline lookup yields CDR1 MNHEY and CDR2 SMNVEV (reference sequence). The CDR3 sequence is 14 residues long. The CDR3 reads CASSFGGKGEKLFF. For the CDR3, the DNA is TGTGCCAGCAGTTTTGGAGGGAAGGGTGAAAAACTGTTTTTT.

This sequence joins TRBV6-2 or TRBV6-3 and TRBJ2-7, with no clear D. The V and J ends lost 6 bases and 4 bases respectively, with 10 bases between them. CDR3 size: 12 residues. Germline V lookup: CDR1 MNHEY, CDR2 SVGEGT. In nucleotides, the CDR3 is TGTGCCAGCAGCCCCGGGCAATACGAGCAGTACTTC. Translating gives CASSPGQYEQYF.

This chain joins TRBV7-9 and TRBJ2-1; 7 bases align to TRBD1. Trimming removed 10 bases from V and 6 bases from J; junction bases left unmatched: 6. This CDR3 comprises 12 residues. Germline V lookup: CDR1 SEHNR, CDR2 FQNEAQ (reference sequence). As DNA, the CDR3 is TGTGCCACCGAGACAGGGTTCAATGAGCAGTTCTTC. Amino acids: CATETGFNEQFF.

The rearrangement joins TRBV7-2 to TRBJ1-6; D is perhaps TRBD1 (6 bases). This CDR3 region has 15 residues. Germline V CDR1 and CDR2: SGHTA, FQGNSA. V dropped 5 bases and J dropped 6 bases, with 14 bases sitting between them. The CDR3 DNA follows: TGTGCCAGCAGCAGCACAGGGAGGAGTAATTCACCCCTCCACTTT. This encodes CASSSTGRSNSPLHF.

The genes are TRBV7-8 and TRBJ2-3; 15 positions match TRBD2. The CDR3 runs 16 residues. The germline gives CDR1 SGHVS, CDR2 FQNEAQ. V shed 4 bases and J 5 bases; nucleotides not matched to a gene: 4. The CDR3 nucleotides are TGTGCCAGCAGCTCCCCGGGACTAGCGGGAGGAGATACGCAGTATTTT. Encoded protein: CASSSPGLAGGDTQYF.

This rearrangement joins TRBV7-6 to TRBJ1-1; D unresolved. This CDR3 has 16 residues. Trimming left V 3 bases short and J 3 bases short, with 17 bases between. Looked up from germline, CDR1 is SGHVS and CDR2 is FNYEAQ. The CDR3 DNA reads TGTGCCAGCAGCTTTCTTGGGCGGGCTCCCCACACTGAAGCTTTCTTT. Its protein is CASSFLGRAPHTEAFF. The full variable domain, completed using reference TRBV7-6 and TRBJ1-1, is GAGVSQSPRYKVTKRGQDVALRCDPISGHVSLYWYRQALGQGPEFLTYFNYEAQQDKSGLPNDRFSAERPEGSISTLTIQRTEQRDSAMYRCASSFLGRAPHTEAFFGQGTRLTVV.

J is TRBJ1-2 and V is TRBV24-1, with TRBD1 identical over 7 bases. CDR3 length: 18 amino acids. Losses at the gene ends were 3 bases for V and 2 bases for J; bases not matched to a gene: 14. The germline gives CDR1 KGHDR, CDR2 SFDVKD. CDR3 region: CATSDPNPGQGDNYGYTF. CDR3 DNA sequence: TGTGCCACCAGTGATCCTAACCCTGGGCAGGGGGACAACTATGGCTACACCTTC.

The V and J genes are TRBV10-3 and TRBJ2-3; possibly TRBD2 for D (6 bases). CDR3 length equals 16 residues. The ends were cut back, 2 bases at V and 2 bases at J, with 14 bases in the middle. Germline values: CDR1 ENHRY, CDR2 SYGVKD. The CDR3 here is CAISEPLAGSTDTQYF. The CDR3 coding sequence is TGTGCCATCAGTGAGCCCCTTGCGGGATCCACAGATACGCAGTATTTT.

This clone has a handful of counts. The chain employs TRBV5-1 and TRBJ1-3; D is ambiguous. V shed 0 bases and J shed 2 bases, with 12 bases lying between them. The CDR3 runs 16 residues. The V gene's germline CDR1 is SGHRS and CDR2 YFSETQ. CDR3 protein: CASSLDGVNAGNTIYF. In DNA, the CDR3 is TGCGCCAGCAGCTTGGATGGGGTAAACGCTGGAAACACCATATATTTT.

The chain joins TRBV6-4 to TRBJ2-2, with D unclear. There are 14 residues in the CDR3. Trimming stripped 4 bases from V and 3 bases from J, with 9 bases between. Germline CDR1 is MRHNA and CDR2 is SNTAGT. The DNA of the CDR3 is TGTGCCAGCAGTGTGAAACCGCACACCGGGGAGCTGTTTTTT. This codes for CASSVKPHTGELFF.

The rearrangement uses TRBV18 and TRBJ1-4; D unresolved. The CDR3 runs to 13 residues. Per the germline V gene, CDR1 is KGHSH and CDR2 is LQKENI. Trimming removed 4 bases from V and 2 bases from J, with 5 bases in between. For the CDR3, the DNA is TGTGCCAGCTCACTTGGGACTAATGAAAAACTGTTTTTT. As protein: CASSLGTNEKLFF.

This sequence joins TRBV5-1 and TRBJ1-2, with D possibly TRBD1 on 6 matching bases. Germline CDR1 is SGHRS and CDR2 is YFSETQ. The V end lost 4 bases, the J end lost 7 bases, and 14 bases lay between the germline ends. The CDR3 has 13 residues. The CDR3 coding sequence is TGCGCCAGCAGCCAAGACAGGTCGGGTGGCTACACCTTC. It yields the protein CASSQDRSGGYTF.

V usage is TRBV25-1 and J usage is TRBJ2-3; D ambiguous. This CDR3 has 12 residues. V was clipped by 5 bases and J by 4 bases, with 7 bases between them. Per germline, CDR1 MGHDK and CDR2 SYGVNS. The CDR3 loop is CASSLSADTQYF. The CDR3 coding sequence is TGTGCCAGCAGTCTCTCTGCAGATACGCAGTATTTT.

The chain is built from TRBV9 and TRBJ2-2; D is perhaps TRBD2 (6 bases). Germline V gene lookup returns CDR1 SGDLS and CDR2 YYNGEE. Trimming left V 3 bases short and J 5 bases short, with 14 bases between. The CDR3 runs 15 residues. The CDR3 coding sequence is TGTGCCAGCAGCGCTTACGGGGGTCAGACCGGGGAGCTGTTTTTT. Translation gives CASSAYGGQTGELFF.

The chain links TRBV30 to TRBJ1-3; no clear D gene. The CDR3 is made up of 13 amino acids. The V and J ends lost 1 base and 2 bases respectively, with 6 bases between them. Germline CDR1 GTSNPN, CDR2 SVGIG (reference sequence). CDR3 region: CAWSEGTGNTIYF. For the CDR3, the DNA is TGTGCCTGGAGTGAGGGAACTGGAAACACCATATATTTT.

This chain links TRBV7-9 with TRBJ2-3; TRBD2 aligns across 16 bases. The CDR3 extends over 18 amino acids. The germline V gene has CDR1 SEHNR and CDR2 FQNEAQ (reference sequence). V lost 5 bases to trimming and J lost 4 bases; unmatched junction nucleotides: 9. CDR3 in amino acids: CASSASGTSGREADTQYF. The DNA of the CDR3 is TGTGCCAGCAGCGCCTCCGGGACTAGCGGGAGGGAGGCAGATACGCAGTATTTT.

CDR3 amino acids: CASELAGANEQFF. CDR3 nucleotide sequence: TGTGCCAGCGAACTAGCGGGGGCGAATGAGCAGTTCTTC. The genes are TRBV28 and TRBJ2-1; 11 bases are a match to TRBD2. CDR3 length: 13 amino acids. Germline V CDR1 and CDR2: MDHEN, SYDVKM. Trimming took 8 bases from V and 7 from J; bases not matched to a gene: 4.

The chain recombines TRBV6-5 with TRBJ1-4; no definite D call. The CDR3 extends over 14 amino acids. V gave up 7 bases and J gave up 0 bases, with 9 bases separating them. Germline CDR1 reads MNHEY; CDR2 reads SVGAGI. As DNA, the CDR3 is TGTGCCAGCACTCCGCTTGCAACTAATGAAAAACTGTTTTTT. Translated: CASTPLATNEKLFF.

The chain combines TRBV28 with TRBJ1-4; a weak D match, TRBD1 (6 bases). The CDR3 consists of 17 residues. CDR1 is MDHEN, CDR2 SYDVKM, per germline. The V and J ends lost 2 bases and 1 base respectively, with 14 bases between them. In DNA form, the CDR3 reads TGTGCCAGCAGTTTAATTCAGGGGACGAGAACTAATGAAAAACTGTTTTTT. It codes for CASSLIQGTRTNEKLFF.